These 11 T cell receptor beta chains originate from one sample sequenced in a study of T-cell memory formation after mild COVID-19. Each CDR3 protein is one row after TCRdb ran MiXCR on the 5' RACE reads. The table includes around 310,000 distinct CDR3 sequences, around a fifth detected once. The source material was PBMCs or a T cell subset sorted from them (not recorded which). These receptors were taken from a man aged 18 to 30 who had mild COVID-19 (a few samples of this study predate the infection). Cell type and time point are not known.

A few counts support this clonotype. The CDR3 loop reads CASSPLGGDDEKLFF. CDR3 DNA sequence: TGTGCCAGCAGCCCCCTTGGGGGAGATGATGAAAAACTGTTTTTT. The chain carries TRBV7-9 and TRBJ1-4; the D gene is possibly TRBD1 (5 bases). Trimming removed 5 bases at V and 6 bases at J, with 16 bases between. CDR3 length equals 15 residues. From germline, CDR1 is SEHNR and CDR2 FQNEAQ (reference sequence).

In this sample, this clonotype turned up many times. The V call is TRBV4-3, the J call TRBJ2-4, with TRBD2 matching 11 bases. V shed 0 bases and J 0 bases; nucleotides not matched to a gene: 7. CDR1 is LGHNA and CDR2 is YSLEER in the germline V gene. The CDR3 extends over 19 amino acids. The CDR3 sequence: CASSQDEASGGLAKNIQYF. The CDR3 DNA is TGCGCCAGCAGCCAAGACGAGGCTAGCGGGGGGCTAGCCAAAAACATTCAGTACTTC.

CDR3: CASSLETAVHGYTF. The CDR3 nucleotides read TGTGCCAGCAGCTTAGAGACAGCGGTCCATGGCTACACCTTC. The chain uses TRBV7-8 and TRBJ1-2; D may be TRBD1 (5 bases). CDR3 length: 14 residues. Germline V gene lookup returns CDR1 SGHVS and CDR2 FQNEAQ. V gave up 1 base and J gave up 6 bases, with 12 bases separating them.

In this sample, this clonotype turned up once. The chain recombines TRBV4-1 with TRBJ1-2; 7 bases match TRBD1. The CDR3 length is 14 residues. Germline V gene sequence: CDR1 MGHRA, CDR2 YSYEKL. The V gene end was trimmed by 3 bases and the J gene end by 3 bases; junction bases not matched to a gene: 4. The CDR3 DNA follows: TGCGCCAGCAGCCACCCTGGACAGGACTATGGCTACACCTTC. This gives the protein CASSHPGQDYGYTF.

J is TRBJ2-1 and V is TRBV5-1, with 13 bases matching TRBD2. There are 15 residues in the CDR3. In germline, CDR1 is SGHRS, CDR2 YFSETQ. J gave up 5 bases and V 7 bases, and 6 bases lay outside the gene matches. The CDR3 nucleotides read TGCGCCAGCTCCGCCGGGACTAGCGGGGACAATGAGCAGTTCTTC. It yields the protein CASSAGTSGDNEQFF. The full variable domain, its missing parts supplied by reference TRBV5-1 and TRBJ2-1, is KAGVTQTPRYLIKTRGQQVTLSCSPISGHRSVSWYQQTPGQGLQFLFEYFSETQRNKGNFPGRFSGRQFSNSRSEMNVSTLELGDSALYLCASSAGTSGDNEQFFGPGTRLTVL.

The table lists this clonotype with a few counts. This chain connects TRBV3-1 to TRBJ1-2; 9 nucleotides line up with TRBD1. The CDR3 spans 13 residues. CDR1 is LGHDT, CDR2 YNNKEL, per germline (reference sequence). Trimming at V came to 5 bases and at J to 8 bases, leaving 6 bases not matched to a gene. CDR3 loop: CASSFRTGDGYTF. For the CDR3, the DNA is TGTGCCAGCAGCTTTAGGACAGGGGACGGCTACACCTTC.

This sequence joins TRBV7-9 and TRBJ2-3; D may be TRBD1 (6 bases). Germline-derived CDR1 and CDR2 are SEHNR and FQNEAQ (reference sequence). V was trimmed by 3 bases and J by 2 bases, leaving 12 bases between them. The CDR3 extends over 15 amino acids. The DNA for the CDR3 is TGTGCCAGCAGCTTTCAGACAGGCCTCACAGATACGCAGTATTTT. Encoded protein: CASSFQTGLTDTQYF.

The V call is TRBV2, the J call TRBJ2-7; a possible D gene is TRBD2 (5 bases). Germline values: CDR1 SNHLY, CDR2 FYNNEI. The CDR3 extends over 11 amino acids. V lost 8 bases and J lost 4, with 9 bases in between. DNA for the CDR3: TGTGCCAGCGGAGGCAGTTACGAGCAGTACGTC. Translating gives CASGGSYEQYV.

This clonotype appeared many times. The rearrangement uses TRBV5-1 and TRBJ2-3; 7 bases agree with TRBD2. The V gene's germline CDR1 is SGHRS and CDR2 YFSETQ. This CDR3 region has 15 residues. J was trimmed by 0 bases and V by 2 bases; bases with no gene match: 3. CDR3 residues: CASSLSGTSTDTQYF. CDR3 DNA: TGCGCCAGCAGCTTAAGCGGGACCAGCACAGATACGCAGTATTTT. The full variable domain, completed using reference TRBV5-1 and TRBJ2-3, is KAGVTQTPRYLIKTRGQQVTLSCSPISGHRSVSWYQQTPGQGLQFLFEYFSETQRNKGNFPGRFSGRQFSNSRSEMNVSTLELGDSALYLCASSLSGTSTDTQYFGPGTRLTVL.

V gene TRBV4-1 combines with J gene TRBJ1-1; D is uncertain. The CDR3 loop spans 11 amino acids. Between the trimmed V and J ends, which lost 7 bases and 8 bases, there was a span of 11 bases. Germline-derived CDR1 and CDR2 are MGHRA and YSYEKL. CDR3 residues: CASTDWQEAFF. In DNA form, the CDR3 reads TGCGCCAGCACCGACTGGCAGGAAGCTTTCTTT.

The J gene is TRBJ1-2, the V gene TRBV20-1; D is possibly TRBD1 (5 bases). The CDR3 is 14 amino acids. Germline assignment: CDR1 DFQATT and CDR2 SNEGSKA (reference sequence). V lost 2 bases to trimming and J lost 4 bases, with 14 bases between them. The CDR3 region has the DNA TGCAGTGCTAGACGCCTAGGGGTTGGCTATGGCTACACCTTC. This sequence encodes CSARRLGVGYGYTF.